Reported below is one TCR beta chain. Its antigen is undetermined. Together with a sample-barcoded 5' primer, a J-beta primer mix was included in a second PCR lasting roughly 6 to 12 cycles. TCRdb recomputed calls from the 5' RACE reads with MiXCR, one row per CDR3 protein. Of more than 600,000 distinct CDR3 sequences in the sample, 20% to 30% are singletons; the top ten hold 9% to 9.5%. Caucasian individuals from Russia who were healthy and aged about 6 to 90 acted as donors. This record belongs to a study of blood T cells in healthy people across ages. This CDR3 contains 17 residues. Germline V lookup: CDR1 MNHEY, CDR2 SVGEGT. The ends lost 3 bases at V and 15 bases at J; junction bases unmatched: 23. Study-wide points: Both naive CD4+ cell counts and diversity were greater in long-lived donors than in aged donors. Those diversity estimates obtained from one million T cells were thought to be underestimates.

In addition, the sample was reused for a study of T cells of mothers and their children. Per that paper: Extraction yielded RNA that went, in full, into cDNA synthesis at around 1.5 ug per 15 ul.

The TCR originated in a boy between 10 and 17 years old in good health. Sequencing was performed on blood. V usage is TRBV6-2 or TRBV6-3 and J usage is TRBJ2-1; 7 bases fit TRBD2. The DNA for the CDR3 is TGTGCCAGCAGTTATAATCCCACCGGTCGGACTAGTGGTTTGTGGTTCTTC. Its protein product is CASSYNPTGRTSGLWFF.